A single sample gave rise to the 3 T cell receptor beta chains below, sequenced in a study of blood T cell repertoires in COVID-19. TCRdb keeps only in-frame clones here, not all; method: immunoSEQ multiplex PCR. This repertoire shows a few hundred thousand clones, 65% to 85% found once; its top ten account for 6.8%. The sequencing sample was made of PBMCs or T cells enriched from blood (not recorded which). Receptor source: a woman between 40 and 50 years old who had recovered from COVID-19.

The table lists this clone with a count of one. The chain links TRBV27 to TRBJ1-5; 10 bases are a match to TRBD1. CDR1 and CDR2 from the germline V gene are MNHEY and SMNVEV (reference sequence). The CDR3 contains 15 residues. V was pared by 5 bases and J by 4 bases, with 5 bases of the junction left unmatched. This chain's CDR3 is CASSTRTGGNQPQHF. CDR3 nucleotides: TGTGCCAGCAGTACCCGGACAGGGGGGAATCAGCCCCAGCATTTT.

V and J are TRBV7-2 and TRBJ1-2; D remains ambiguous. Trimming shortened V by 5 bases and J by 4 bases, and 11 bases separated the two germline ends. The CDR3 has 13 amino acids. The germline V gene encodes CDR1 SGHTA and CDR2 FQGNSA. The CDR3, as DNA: TGTGCCAGCAGCGCCAACAGCTTCTATGGCTACACCTTC. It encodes CASSANSFYGYTF.

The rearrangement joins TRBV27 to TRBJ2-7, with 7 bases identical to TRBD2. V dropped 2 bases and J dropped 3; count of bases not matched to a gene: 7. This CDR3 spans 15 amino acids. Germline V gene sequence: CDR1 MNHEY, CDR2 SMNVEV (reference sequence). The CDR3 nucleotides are TGTGCCAGCAGTTTAGGCGCTAGCGGCTACTACGAGCAGTACTTC. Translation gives CASSLGASGYYEQYF.